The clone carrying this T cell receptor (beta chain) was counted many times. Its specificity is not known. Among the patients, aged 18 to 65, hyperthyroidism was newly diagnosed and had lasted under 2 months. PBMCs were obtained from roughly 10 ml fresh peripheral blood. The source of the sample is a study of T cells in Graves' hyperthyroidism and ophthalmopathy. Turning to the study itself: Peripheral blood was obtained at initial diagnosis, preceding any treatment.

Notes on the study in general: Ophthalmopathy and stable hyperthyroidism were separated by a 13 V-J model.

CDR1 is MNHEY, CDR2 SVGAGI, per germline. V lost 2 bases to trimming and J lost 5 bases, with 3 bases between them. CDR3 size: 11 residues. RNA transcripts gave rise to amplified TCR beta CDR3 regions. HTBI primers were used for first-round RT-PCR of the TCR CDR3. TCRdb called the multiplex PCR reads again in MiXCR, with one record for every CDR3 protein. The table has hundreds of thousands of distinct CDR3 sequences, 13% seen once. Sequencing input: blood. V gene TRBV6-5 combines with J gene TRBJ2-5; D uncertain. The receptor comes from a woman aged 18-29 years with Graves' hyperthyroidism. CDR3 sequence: CASSYRETQYF. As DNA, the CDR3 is TGTGCCAGCAGTTACAGGGAGACCCAGTACTTC.